Following are 21 T cell receptor beta chains from one sample sequenced in a study of CD8 T cells in Susac syndrome. Reverse transcription of about 0.45 to 1 ug RNA was performed with random hexamers. A single record per CDR3 protein comes from TCRdb applying MiXCR to the immunoSEQ multiplex PCR reads. The data show 200,000 or so distinct CDR3 sequences, nearly 97% seen once. Sequenced input: CD4+ T cells from PBMCs. The receptor source for this set is a human donor with multiple sclerosis.

The chain joins TRBV19 to TRBJ1-1, with D tentatively TRBD1 (5 bases). V lost 6 bases to trimming and J lost 1 base, with 6 bases between them. Per germline, CDR1 LNHDA and CDR2 SQIVND (reference sequence). CDR3 length: 12 amino acids. Here the CDR3 reads CASRDKNTEAFF. DNA of the CDR3: TGTGCCAGTAGGGACAAGAACACTGAAGCTTTCTTT.

This clonotype was counted a single time. The gene calls are TRBV19 and TRBJ2-7; the D gene is possibly TRBD2 (5 bases). Trimming stripped 5 bases from V and 5 bases from J, with 22 bases between. This CDR3 is built from 16 residues. Germline V gene sequence: CDR1 LNHDA, CDR2 SQIVND (reference sequence). The DNA of the CDR3 is TGTGCCAGTAGTCAACCGGGGTTACTATCCCTTGACGAGCAGTACTTC. Amino acids: CASSQPGLLSLDEQYF.

V usage is TRBV7-2 and J usage is TRBJ2-5; 9 bases line up with TRBD2. V shed 5 bases, J shed 3 bases, and the junction held 7 bases outside the gene matches. CDR1 and CDR2 from the germline V gene are SGHTA and FQGNSA. The CDR3 runs 15 residues. For the CDR3, the DNA is TGTGCCAGCAGCGTAAATAGCGGGGGAGAAGAGACCCAGTACTTC. This gives the protein CASSVNSGGEETQYF.

The genes are TRBV30 and TRBJ2-2; perhaps TRBD1 as D (5 bases). The CDR3 runs 15 residues. Trimming shortened V by 4 bases and J by 4 bases, and 16 bases separated the two germline ends. Germline V CDR1 and CDR2: GTSNPN, SVGIG (reference sequence). Here the CDR3 reads CAWTPSQGITGELFF. CDR3 coding DNA: TGTGCCTGGACCCCGTCGCAGGGAATCACCGGGGAGCTGTTTTTT.

This chain joins TRBV6-5 and TRBJ1-4; D ambiguous. CDR3 length: 17 residues. The V end was cut by 4 bases, the J end by 0 bases, with 15 bases between. Germline V gives CDR1 MNHEY, CDR2 SVGAGI. CDR3 in DNA: TGTGCCAGCAGTTCCGTTGGGCCCATCTCAACTAATGAAAAACTGTTTTTT. Encoded protein: CASSSVGPISTNEKLFF.

This chain links TRBV5-1 with TRBJ2-6; D may be TRBD2 (6 bases). The CDR3 totals 19 residues. V dropped 0 bases and J dropped 0 bases, with 16 bases sitting between them. CDR1 is SGHRS, CDR2 YFSETQ, per germline. The CDR3 protein is CASSLAGGGAGSGANVLTF. The CDR3 DNA reads TGCGCCAGCAGCTTGGCCGGCGGAGGGGCCGGCTCTGGGGCCAACGTCCTGACTTTC.

The chain couples TRBV20-1 to TRBJ2-3, with 10 bases matching TRBD1. Germline CDR1 and CDR2: DFQATT and SNEGSKA (reference sequence). This CDR3 contains 15 residues. Germline trimming cut 5 bases from V and 2 bases from J; bases unmatched to any gene: 7. This CDR3 reads CSAGSTGGLTDTQYF. DNA for the CDR3: TGCAGTGCTGGATCGACAGGGGGCCTCACAGATACGCAGTATTTT.

This clonotype was found a few times. The chain uses TRBV19 and TRBJ1-6, with TRBD1 matching over 7 bases. The CDR3 runs to 14 residues. CDR1 is LNHDA, CDR2 SQIVND, per germline (reference sequence). With V trimmed by 8 bases and J by 7 bases, 8 bases remained unmatched. The CDR3 DNA reads as TGTGCCAGTTCGCCGGGACAGCTCAATTCACCCCTCCACTTT. This codes for CASSPGQLNSPLHF.

The V call is TRBV20-1, the J call TRBJ2-1; TRBD1 agrees at 7 bases. V lost 6 bases, J lost 6 bases, and 17 bases stayed unmatched. The CDR3 loop spans 16 amino acids. Germline lookup yields CDR1 DFQATT and CDR2 SNEGSKA (reference sequence). The DNA of the CDR3 is TGCAGTGCCCACCGGTTAGGGGGCCGTGCGAGCAATGAGCAGTTCTTC. Translation: CSAHRLGGRASNEQFF.

This chain links TRBV4-1 with TRBJ1-6, with D perhaps matching TRBD1 (6 bases). From germline, CDR1 is MGHRA and CDR2 YSYEKL. Trimming took off 1 base at V and 0 bases at J, with 13 bases between the two ends. This CDR3 has 18 residues. The CDR3 DNA follows: TGCGCCAGCAGCCAAGGCCAGGGGACGCACTCCTATAATTCACCCCTCCACTTT. Residues: CASSQGQGTHSYNSPLHF.

The chain combines TRBV29-1 with TRBJ2-5; D not certain. V shed 2 bases and J shed 3 bases, with 7 bases lying between them. The CDR3 contains 12 residues. Germline loops: CDR1 SQVTM, CDR2 ANQGSEA. The DNA for the CDR3 is TGCAGCGTTGAACGAACAGAAGAGACCCAGTACTTC. This sequence encodes CSVERTEETQYF. The full variable domain, its missing parts supplied by reference TRBV29-1 and TRBJ2-5, is SAVISQKPSRDICQRGTSLTIQCQVDSQVTMMFWYRQQPGQSLTLIATANQGSEATYESGFVIDKFPISRPNLTFSTLTVSNMSPEDSSIYLCSVERTEETQYFGPGTRLLVL.

The CDR3 bases are TGCAGCGTTGAAGGAGGGGTTACTGAAGCTTTCTTT. The encoded protein is CSVEGGVTEAFF. The V gene is TRBV29-1, the J gene TRBJ1-1; possible D gene TRBD1, 5 bases. This CDR3 contains 12 residues. The germline V and J ends were trimmed by 1 base and 5 bases, with 8 bases remaining between them. Germline-derived CDR1 and CDR2 are SQVTM and ANQGSEA.

V and J are TRBV7-2 and TRBJ2-5; the match to TRBD2 covers 8 bases. The germline V gene has CDR1 SGHTA and CDR2 FQGNSA. This CDR3 has 14 residues. V lost 1 base, J lost 4 bases, and 2 bases stayed unmatched. This chain's CDR3 is CASSLVGGAETQYF. The CDR3 DNA sequence: TGTGCCAGCAGCTTAGTCGGGGGGGCAGAGACCCAGTACTTC.

This clonotype showed up just once. The CDR3 region has the DNA TGTGCCAGCAGTCTAAGGACAGGGGGAGATAATTCACCCCTCCACTTT. Translation gives CASSLRTGGDNSPLHF. The chain recombines TRBV12-3 or TRBV12-4 with TRBJ1-6, with TRBD1 matching 10 bases. Trimming took 5 bases from V and 5 from J; bases not matched to a gene: 6. The CDR3 length is 16 residues.

The chain recombines TRBV15 with TRBJ2-1; 8 bases are shared with TRBD1. There are 14 residues in the CDR3. The J segment lost 8 bases and the V segment lost 9 bases, leaving 12 bases of the junction unmatched. Germline assignment: CDR1 LNHNV and CDR2 YYDKDF (reference sequence). CDR3 residues: CATKDRGRIDEQFF. CDR3 DNA: TGTGCCACGAAAGACAGGGGACGGATCGATGAGCAGTTCTTC.

V is TRBV27 and J is TRBJ2-1; 12 bases are a match to TRBD2. V shed 4 bases and J 6 bases; nucleotides not matched to a gene: 7. This CDR3 is 16 amino acids long. From germline, CDR1 is MNHEY and CDR2 SMNVEV (reference sequence). CDR3 amino acids: CASSSRLAGALNEQFF. The CDR3 bases are TGTGCCAGCAGTTCCAGACTAGCGGGGGCGCTCAATGAGCAGTTCTTC.

The chain has TRBV20-1 and TRBJ1-1; D possibly corresponds to TRBD1 (6 bases). The ends were cut back, 3 bases at V and 3 bases at J, with 11 bases in the middle. This CDR3 region has 13 residues. Looked up from germline, CDR1 is DFQATT and CDR2 is SNEGSKA (reference sequence). Written as DNA, the CDR3 is TGCAGTGCTAGTCGTGAGGGGGACACTGAAGCTTTCTTT. Amino acids: CSASREGDTEAFF.

This clonotype occurred once. V and J are TRBV5-1 and TRBJ1-2, with a weak D call TRBD1 (6 bases). The ends were cut back, 1 base at V and 6 bases at J, with 10 bases in the middle. In germline, CDR1 is SGHRS, CDR2 YFSETQ. This CDR3 is built from 13 residues. The DNA for the CDR3 is TGCGCCAGCAGCTTGCGGGGGCTGGATGGCTACACCTTC. Translation gives CASSLRGLDGYTF.

V gene TRBV20-1 combines with J gene TRBJ2-6; TRBD2 agrees at 7 bases. Germline V gives CDR1 DFQATT, CDR2 SNEGSKA (reference sequence). V lost 3 bases and J lost 0; bases outside the gene matches: 11. This CDR3 comprises 18 residues. The CDR3 region has the DNA TGCAGTGCTAGTGATCTGACTAGCTTCATCTCTGGGGCCAACGTCCTGACTTTC. Its protein product is CSASDLTSFISGANVLTF.

The chain joins TRBV9 to TRBJ2-2; maybe TRBD2 (5 bases). There are 15 residues in the CDR3. Germline V CDR1 and CDR2: SGDLS, YYNGEE. V dropped 0 bases and J dropped 4 bases, with 10 bases sitting between them. DNA for the CDR3: TGTGCCAGCAGCGTAGACCGGGCGGGCACCGGGGAGCTGTTTTTT. Translating gives CASSVDRAGTGELFF.

The chain uses TRBV14 and TRBJ1-6, with 12 bases aligning to TRBD1. Germline assignment: CDR1 SGHDN and CDR2 FVKESK. CDR3 length: 14 amino acids. V lost 9 bases and J lost 11; bases outside the gene matches: 8. The chain's CDR3 is CARIGTGGNPPLHF. The CDR3 DNA is TGTGCCAGGATCGGGACAGGGGGCAATCCACCCCTCCACTTT.